The 13 T cell receptor beta chains listed next were all sequenced from one sample in a study of blood T cell repertoires in COVID-19. Assay: immunoSEQ multiplex PCR; the TCRdb copy retains only in-frame clones and omits some. The repertoire holds about 210,000 clones, with about 83% as singletons. Material for sequencing was peripheral blood. Receptor source: a woman in her forties with active or convalescent COVID-19.

CDR3 DNA: TGTGCCAGCAGCTTAGCCGGGACAGGGGTGGATGAGCAGTTCTTC. Encoded protein: CASSLAGTGVDEQFF. V and J are TRBV7-2 and TRBJ2-1; 10 bases are shared with TRBD1. CDR1 is SGHTA, CDR2 FQGNSA, per germline. V lost 0 bases and J lost 8; bases outside the gene matches: 4. CDR3 length: 15 residues.

This clone was seen a single time. CDR3 in amino acids: CASSLGPRAFF. In DNA form, the CDR3 reads TGTGCCAGCAGCTTAGGTCCGAGGGCTTTCTTT. V is TRBV5-6 and J is TRBJ1-1; D uncertain. Trimming took off 2 bases at V and 11 bases at J, with 10 bases between the two ends. The CDR3 has 11 amino acids. In germline, CDR1 is SGHDT, CDR2 YYEEEE.

The J gene is TRBJ1-4, the V gene TRBV7-3; no clear D. The CDR3 consists of 13 residues. Trimming shortened V by 1 base and J by 8 bases, and 8 bases separated the two germline ends. Germline CDR1 and CDR2: SGHTA and FQGTGA. This chain's CDR3 is CASSLMPGEKLFF. CDR3 nucleotide sequence: TGTGCCAGCAGCTTAATGCCGGGGGAAAAACTGTTTTTT.

This rearrangement joins TRBV2 to TRBJ2-2; D is unclear. There are 13 residues in the CDR3. Trimming pared 4 bases from V and 1 base from J, leaving 4 bases between. Looked up from germline, CDR1 is SNHLY and CDR2 is FYNNEI. The DNA of the CDR3 is TGTGCCAGCAGTGGACAGAACACCGGGGAGCTGTTTTTT. This codes for CASSGQNTGELFF. Using reference TRBV2 and TRBJ2-2 for the parts outside the CDR3, the full variable domain is EPEVTQTPSHQVTQMGQEVILRCVPISNHLYFYWYRQILGQKVEFLVSFYNNEISEKSEIFDDQFSVERPDGSNFTLKIRSTKLEDSAMYFCASSGQNTGELFFGEGSRLTVL.

The CDR3 DNA reads TGCGCCAGCAGCCAAGATCTAGGGGTGTGGAACACTGAAGCTTTCTTT. It encodes CASSQDLGVWNTEAFF. The V and J genes are TRBV4-3 and TRBJ1-1; a possible D gene is TRBD1 (5 bases). Germline lookup yields CDR1 LGHNA and CDR2 YSLEER. The length of the CDR3 is 16 residues. V dropped 0 bases and J dropped 1 base, with 12 bases sitting between them.

This clone was seen once. The rearrangement uses TRBV7-2 and TRBJ2-3, with 7 bases lining up with TRBD2. Trimming removed 5 bases from V and 2 bases from J; junction bases left unmatched: 4. The CDR3 has 14 residues. The germline gives CDR1 SGHTA, CDR2 FQGNSA. The DNA of the CDR3 is TGTGCCAGCAGCCGGGACTATAACACAGATACGCAGTATTTT. Translating gives CASSRDYNTDTQYF.

CDR3 protein: CASSEGYRDTEAFF. In DNA, the CDR3 is TGTGCCAGCAGTGAAGGGTACAGGGACACTGAAGCTTTCTTT. The chain recombines TRBV6-1 with TRBJ1-1, with TRBD1 as a possible D gene (6 bases). V gave up 1 base and J gave up 3 bases, with 9 bases separating them. The CDR3 loop spans 14 amino acids. The germline V gene has CDR1 MNHNS and CDR2 SASEGT.

This clone was found once. The chain employs TRBV4-1 and TRBJ1-1; a weak D match, TRBD1 (6 bases). Germline V lookup: CDR1 MGHRA, CDR2 YSYEKL. This CDR3 is built from 15 residues. Deletions cut 0 bases from V and 5 bases from J, with 13 bases between. CDR3 region: CASSQERGGLTEAFF. In nucleotides, the CDR3 is TGCGCCAGCAGCCAAGAAAGAGGGGGTCTTACTGAAGCTTTCTTT.

The genes are TRBV19 and TRBJ1-1, with a tentative D call TRBD1 (5 bases). There are 14 residues in the CDR3. Trimming took 5 bases from V and 6 from J, leaving 16 bases between them. CDR1 is LNHDA, CDR2 SQIVND, per germline (reference sequence). The CDR3 DNA follows: TGTGCCAGTAGTCAAGCAGGGATGATGGCTGAAGCTTTCTTT. This sequence encodes CASSQAGMMAEAFF.

The rearrangement links TRBV7-3 to TRBJ2-3; D may be TRBD1 (6 bases). V was trimmed by 3 bases and J by 2 bases, leaving 9 bases between them. Germline CDR1 is SGHTA and CDR2 is FQGTGA. The CDR3 loop spans 14 amino acids. CDR3 nucleotides: TGTGCCAGCAGCTTGGGACACCCCACAGATACGCAGTATTTT. Residues: CASSLGHPTDTQYF. The full variable domain, in which reference TRBV7-3 and TRBJ2-3 provide the parts outside the CDR3, is GAGVSQTPSNKVTEKGKYVELRCDPISGHTALYWYRQSLGQGPEFLIYFQGTGAADDSGLPNDRFFAVRPEGSVSTLKIQRTERGDSAVYLCASSLGHPTDTQYFGPGTRLTVL.

CDR3 DNA sequence: TGTGCCAGCAGTTTAAGCACAGCGGGGAATCAGCCCCAGCATTTT. Protein sequence: CASSLSTAGNQPQHF. This chain uses TRBV28 with TRBJ1-5, with D uncertain. The germline V gene encodes CDR1 MDHEN and CDR2 SYDVKM. The V end was cut by 2 bases, the J end by 4 bases, with 12 bases between. The CDR3 loop spans 15 amino acids.

This clone was seen a few times. V gene TRBV6-1 combines with J gene TRBJ1-5; 7 bases agree with TRBD1. Germline CDR1 and CDR2: MNHNS and SASEGT. This CDR3 is 17 amino acids long. Trimming took 4 bases from V and 0 from J; bases not matched to a gene: 9. For the CDR3, the DNA is TGTGCCAGCAGTGCGCTGGACAGGATCGGTAGCAATCAGCCCCAGCATTTT. Translated, it gives CASSALDRIGSNQPQHF.

This clone turned up a few times. The gene calls are TRBV4-2 and TRBJ2-1; D is perhaps TRBD1 (5 bases). Germline V gene sequence: CDR1 LGHNA, CDR2 YNFKEQ. This CDR3 is 15 amino acids long. Trimming took 0 bases from V and 7 from J, leaving 13 bases between them. CDR3 sequence reads: CASSQDTGGLNEQFF. The CDR3 DNA follows: TGTGCCAGCAGCCAAGACACAGGTGGGCTAAATGAGCAGTTCTTC.